Listed below are T cell receptor beta chains from one sample, sequenced in a study of T cells in Graves' hyperthyroidism and ophthalmopathy. TCRdb itself ran the multiplex PCR reads through MiXCR, one entry per CDR3 protein. The table records 250,000 to 300,000 distinct CDR3 sequences, roughly 13% of them present only once. The sequencing input was blood. These receptors came from a woman in her thirties or forties with Graves' hyperthyroidism. Each CDR3 is given with its conserved first and last residue. A D gene is named only where the DNA matches it firmly. Not every row has a clone size; where given, it reads once, few, many or a size class.

V gene,J gene,CDR3 length,clone size,D gene,CDR3 DNA,CDR3 protein
TRBV7-9,TRBJ2-7,14,many,TRBD2,TGTGCCAGCAGCTTAGGGAGCGGGAGGGGAGAGCAGTACTTC,CASSLGSGRGEQYF
TRBV11-2,TRBJ2-7,15,many,TRBD2,TGTGCCAGCACCGCCAGAGGGGCTAGCGGCTACGAGCAGTACTTC,CASTARGASGYEQYF
TRBV20-1,TRBJ1-4,12,many,-,TGCAGTGCCCAGCCGGACAGTGAAAAACTGTTTTTT,CSAQPDSEKLFF
TRBV7-2,TRBJ2-7,15,many,-,TGTGCCAGCAGCTTCGTTAGCGTAGAGCCCTACGAGCAGTACTTC,CASSFVSVEPYEQYF
TRBV20-1,TRBJ2-7,13,-,TRBD1,TGCAGTGCTACTAGGACAGGGGGCTACGAGCAGTACTTC,CSATRTGGYEQYF
TRBV30,TRBJ1-2,12,many,-,TGTGCCTCGTCGTGGTCTAACTATGGCTACACCTTC,CASSWSNYGYTF
TRBV11-2,TRBJ2-3,15,once,TRBD1,TGTGCCAGCAGGTCTACAGGGGCGGCCACAGATACGCAGTATTTT,CASRSTGAATDTQYF
TRBV6-2/TRBV6-3,TRBJ1-2,13,few,-,TGTACCAGCAGCCTAGACTCGTTGGGTGGCTACACCTTC,CTSSLDSLGGYTF
TRBV9,TRBJ1-2,13,few,-,TGTGCCAGCAGCGTAGCTGCCGGGGCCGACTACACCTTC,CASSVAAGADYTF
TRBV11-3,TRBJ1-2,12,many,-,TGTGCCAGCAGCTTAGGGAGGGAAGTCTACACCTTC,CASSLGREVYTF
TRBV7-9,TRBJ2-2,16,-,TRBD2,TGTGCCAGCAGCCCGCGGGCGGGAGGGCCAGTCGGGGAGCTGTTTTTT,CASSPRAGGPVGELFF
TRBV3-1,TRBJ2-5,16,many,TRBD1,TGTGCCAGCAGCCACGACGGGACAGGGGGCCCGGAGACCCAGTACTTC,CASSHDGTGGPETQYF
TRBV7-9,TRBJ1-2,17,many,-,TGTGCCAGCAGCTCGCCCCTGGGGGGCGGAGGGAGAGGTGGCTACACCTTC,CASSSPLGGGGRGGYTF
TRBV3-1,TRBJ1-1,14,-,-,TGTGCCAGCAGGGCACAGTTCATGAACACTGAAGCTTTCTTT,CASRAQFMNTEAFF
TRBV11-1,TRBJ2-1,15,many,-,TGTGCCAGCAGCTCTTTGCTTTTCAGCGCTGGTGAGCAGTTCTTC,CASSSLLFSAGEQFF
TRBV2,TRBJ2-7,15,many,-,TGTGCCTGTAATAGAGGACCTGGTTACTCCTACGAGCAGTACTTC,CACNRGPGYSYEQYF
TRBV29-1,TRBJ2-2,13,many,TRBD1,TGCAGCGTCTGGGACAGGTCGGCCGGGGAGCTGTTTTTT,CSVWDRSAGELFF
TRBV7-3,TRBJ1-1,13,many,TRBD1,TGTGCCAGCAGCTCGGACAGGGGCACTGAAGCTTTCTTT,CASSSDRGTEAFF
TRBV14,TRBJ2-1,15,few,TRBD2,TGTGCCAGCAGCCAAGTAGCGGGTCTCTACAATGAGCAGTTCTTC,CASSQVAGLYNEQFF
TRBV7-9,TRBJ2-7,13,-,-,TGTGCCAGCAGCACCGTCAGGGTCCACGAGCAGTACTTC,CASSTVRVHEQYF
TRBV10-3,TRBJ1-1,12,many,-,TGTGCCATCGGAAGGGAGGGTTATCGAGCTTTCTTT,CAIGREGYRAFF
TRBV9,TRBJ2-2,16,few,-,TGTGCCAGCAGCGTATATCCGGACAGTGACACCGGGGAGCTGTTTTTT,CASSVYPDSDTGELFF
TRBV28,TRBJ1-1,19,many,TRBD1,TGTGCCAGCAGTTCTCCCCCCTGGACAGGGCCGATAATGAACACTGAAGCTTTCTTT,CASSSPPWTGPIMNTEAFF
TRBV7-2,TRBJ2-3,17,many,TRBD2,TGTGCCAGCAGCTCGTTTCCCCGGGGGAGGGGTACAGATACGCAGTATTTT,CASSSFPRGRGTDTQYF
TRBV12-3/TRBV12-4,TRBJ2-3,15,many,TRBD1,TGTGCCAGCGGCTCACCGGGACAGGGGACAGATACGCAGTATTTT,CASGSPGQGTDTQYF
TRBV28,TRBJ2-7,14,-,-,TGTGCCAGCAGGGAACCAAGACAGATTTACGAGCAGTACTTC,CASREPRQIYEQYF
TRBV10-1,TRBJ1-1,15,many,TRBD1,TGCGCCAGCAGTGAGCCAGGACAGGGGGCGTTCGGAGCTTTCTTT,CASSEPGQGAFGAFF
TRBV24-1,TRBJ2-1,15,-,TRBD1,TGTGCCACCCGGACCGGGACAGGTCGGGACAATGAGCAGTTCTTC,CATRTGTGRDNEQFF
TRBV20-1,TRBJ2-4,15,-,TRBD2,TGCAGTGCTCCCCTTCTAGCGGGAGGTGATGGCATTCAGTACTTC,CSAPLLAGGDGIQYF
TRBV19,TRBJ2-7,16,many,TRBD2,TGTGCCAGTAGTAGACTAGCGGGAGGGCTCTCCTACGAGCAGTACTTC,CASSRLAGGLSYEQYF
TRBV7-8,TRBJ2-5,17,many,-,TGTGCCAGCAGCTTATTTAGTGGTTCTGGGAGACGGGAGACCCAGTACTTC,CASSLFSGSGRRETQYF
TRBV6-1,TRBJ1-5,15,few,-,TGTGCCAGCAGCCCTCGGACAGACACGAATCAGCCCCAGCATTTT,CASSPRTDTNQPQHF
TRBV13,TRBJ2-5,19,-,TRBD2,TGTGCCAGCAGTCTCTCCACCGGGACTAGCGGGAGGTCTGGCGAGACCCAGTACTTC,CASSLSTGTSGRSGETQYF
TRBV9,TRBJ2-6,16,-,TRBD2,TGTGCCAGCAGCGCCGGACTAGTTGGTGGGGCCAACGTCCTGACTTTC,CASSAGLVGGANVLTF
TRBV12-3/TRBV12-4,TRBJ2-1,18,few,TRBD2,TGTGCCAGCAGTTTGACTAGCGAGGGATCCTCGTCCTACAATGAGCAGTTCTTC,CASSLTSEGSSSYNEQFF